These 12 T cell receptor beta chains originate from one sample sequenced in a study of STAT5B mutations in CD4+ large granular lymphocyte leukemia. Using immunoSEQ multiplex PCR, the repertoire was profiled, and TCRdb retains in-frame clones only, with some absent. This table has about 21,000 clones, about 79% appearing once. The sample taken for sequencing was CD4+ T cells from blood buffy coats. Every receptor here comes from a human donor in good health.

The CDR3 loop is CASSSRTSGPSYEQYF. The CDR3 DNA reads TGTGCCAGCAGCTCACGGACTAGCGGGCCCTCCTACGAGCAGTACTTC. The J gene is TRBJ2-7, the V gene TRBV7-8, with TRBD2 matching 11 bases. The germline gives CDR1 SGHVS, CDR2 FQNEAQ. This CDR3 spans 16 amino acids. V lost 4 bases and J lost 0; bases outside the gene matches: 5.

The rearrangement uses TRBV10-3 and TRBJ2-3, with TRBD2 matching over 8 bases. The length of the CDR3 is 12 residues. Germline-derived CDR1 and CDR2 are ENHRY and SYGVKD. After removal of 11 bases from V and 5 bases from J, the junction contained 6 bases not matched to a gene. The DNA for the CDR3 is TGTGCCTCTAGCGGGCTTCTAGATACGCAGTATTTT. Amino acids: CASSGLLDTQYF.

The CDR3, as DNA: TGTGCCAGCAGCTTTGTAACGGGGAACTATGGCTACACCTTC. As protein: CASSFVTGNYGYTF. This sequence joins TRBV5-4 and TRBJ1-2; D call uncertain. CDR3 length equals 14 residues. Germline V CDR1 and CDR2: SGHNT, YYREEE (reference sequence). V was clipped by 2 bases and J by 2 bases, with 10 bases between them.

This chain joins TRBV28 and TRBJ2-3; possible D gene TRBD1, 6 bases. Trimming took 10 bases from V and 3 from J, leaving 14 bases between them. There are 13 residues in the CDR3. Germline V gives CDR1 MDHEN, CDR2 SYDVKM. The CDR3 DNA reads TGTGCCATCGCTCAGGGGAATACAGATACGCAGTATTTT. Translated, it gives CAIAQGNTDTQYF.

V is TRBV18 and J is TRBJ1-1; D is unresolved. The CDR3 is made up of 16 amino acids. V was cut by 0 bases and J by 0 bases, with 11 bases left in between. Germline assignment: CDR1 KGHSH and CDR2 LQKENI. The CDR3 region has the DNA TGTGCCAGCTCACCACCAGTAGGAAACATGAACACTGAAGCTTTCTTT. Protein sequence: CASSPPVGNMNTEAFF. The complete variable domain, with remaining parts taken from reference TRBV18 and TRBJ1-1, reads NAGVMQNPRHLVRRRGQEARLRCSPMKGHSHVYWYRQLPEEGLKFMVYLQKENIIDESGMPKERFSAEFPKEGPSILRIQQVVRGDSAAYFCASSPPVGNMNTEAFFGQGTRLTVV.

The rearrangement joins TRBV6-5 to TRBJ1-3; D is undetermined. In germline, CDR1 is MNHEY, CDR2 SVGAGI. V was shortened by 6 bases and J by 7 bases, with 16 bases between the two germline ends. The CDR3 consists of 14 residues. The CDR3 DNA reads TGTGCCAGCAGCAGGTTTCGAGGGAGCAACACCATATATTTT. Its protein product is CASSRFRGSNTIYF.

The chain is built from TRBV7-8 and TRBJ2-1; D is uncertain. Germline V lookup: CDR1 SGHVS, CDR2 FQNEAQ. V lost 4 bases and J lost 3, with 16 bases in between. The CDR3 runs 16 residues. The CDR3 loop is CASSSLGFSSYNEQFF. Here the CDR3 DNA reads TGTGCCAGCAGCTCACTGGGGTTTTCCAGCTACAATGAGCAGTTCTTC.

This clone showed up just a few times. This chain connects TRBV7-6 to TRBJ2-1; D remains ambiguous. V dropped 4 bases and J dropped 6 bases, with 7 bases sitting between them. The CDR3 has 12 residues. The germline gives CDR1 SGHVS, CDR2 FNYEAQ. The CDR3 nucleotides read TGTGCCAGCAGCTCAAGGAGCAATGAGCAGTTCTTC. Translating gives CASSSRSNEQFF.

This clone has more than one count but fewer than ten. The chain combines TRBV2 with TRBJ2-2; D uncertain. The CDR3 length is 17 residues. Germline V gene data show CDR1 as SNHLY and CDR2 as FYNNEI. Trimming shortened V by 2 bases and J by 2 bases, and 15 bases separated the two germline ends. The CDR3, as DNA: TGTGCCAGCAGTGAATTATCCCCCATGACTAACACCGGGGAGCTGTTTTTT. Its protein is CASSELSPMTNTGELFF.

As to this clone: One end of the junction varies from germline; a read error may be responsible. The CDR3 region has the DNA TGTGCCAGCAGTGAAGCCAGTCAGCAGCTCTTT. Translating it yields CASSEASQQLF. The chain employs TRBV6-5 and TRBJ1-1; D remains ambiguous. Germline CDR1 and CDR2: MNHEY and SVGAGI. CDR3 length: 11 amino acids.

The chain links TRBV10-1 to TRBJ2-1; 7 nucleotides align to TRBD2. Germline V gives CDR1 WNHNN, CDR2 SYGVQD (reference sequence). Unmatched junction bases numbered 5, after V lost 2 bases and J lost 7 bases. This CDR3 has 14 residues. CDR3 DNA: TGCGCCAGCAGTGAGATCCTAGCGGTGAATGAGCAGTTCTTC. It encodes CASSEILAVNEQFF.

J is TRBJ2-7 and V is TRBV6-6; no firm D call. The germline CDR1 and CDR2 sequences are MNHNY and SVGAGI (reference sequence). The ends were cut back, 6 bases at V and 4 bases at J, with 10 bases in the middle. The CDR3 is made up of 12 amino acids. CDR3 bases: TGTGCCAGCAGCCCTCTCACTTACGAGCAGTACTTC. It specifies CASSPLTYEQYF.